This is a list of T cell receptor beta chains from one sample in a study of cytomegalovirus exposure and HLA in healthy donors. Here immunoSEQ multiplex PCR was the method, and the copy in TCRdb shows in-frame clones only, minus some. The sample comprises some 110,000 clones, approximately 90% of which are singletons, and 4.4% rests with the top ten. Sequenced: PBMCs. Receptors originate from a man aged 18 to 29 in good health and CMV-seropositive. Each CDR3 is given with its conserved first and last residue. D genes are given only for firm matches.

j_call | d_call | v_call | cdr3_aa
TRBJ1-2 | TRBD1 | TRBV7-2 | CASSSGQVRGYTF
TRBJ1-1 | TRBD1 | TRBV5-1 | CASSLEGRGSSEAFF
TRBJ2-7 | NA | TRBV6-6 | CASTYTSGAKSYEQYF
TRBJ1-2 | TRBD1 | TRBV29-1 | CSVGGQGRGGYTF
TRBJ2-4 | TRBD2 | TRBV5-4 | CASSLGGLDNIQYF
TRBJ1-2 | TRBD1 | TRBV4-2 | CASSLYSGQENYGYTF
TRBJ1-2 | NA | TRBV6-1 | CASSEGVGVGGYTF
TRBJ1-2 | NA | TRBV28 | CASSFVGVTNYGYTF
TRBJ1-4 | NA | TRBV19 | CASSYGYTNEKLFF
TRBJ2-1 | NA | TRBV5-1 | CASSLAQASYNEQFF
TRBJ2-7 | NA | TRBV28 | CASSLDRKGEQYF
TRBJ2-1 | NA | TRBV6-4 | CASSDSAGTYNEQFF
TRBJ1-5 | NA | TRBV2 | CASRERMRLRPQHF
TRBJ2-1 | NA | TRBV7-2 | CSSGSPYNEQFF
TRBJ1-6 | NA | TRBV28 | CASSGNNDDSSSYNSPLHF
TRBJ2-3 | TRBD1 | TRBV6-5 | CASSYSDRADTQYF
TRBJ2-3 | TRBD1 | TRBV7-9 | CASSSPPRTGIDTQYF
TRBJ1-5 | TRBD1 | TRBV2 | CASSRDRGDQPQHF
TRBJ2-3 | NA | TRBV28 | CASSRNRGDTQYF
TRBJ1-1 | TRBD1 | TRBV5-4 | CASSLTKRTGAYTEAFF
TRBJ2-2 | TRBD2 | TRBV28 | CASRGLAGGYTGELFF
TRBJ2-7 | TRBD1 | TRBV11-2 | CASSFPQGATRVFSYEQYF
TRBJ2-6 | NA | TRBV4-1 | CASSQLLSGANVLTF
TRBJ2-4 | TRBD1 | TRBV11-2 | CASSRGTGRVF
TRBJ1-1 | NA | TRBV7-2 | CASSLVRLVNTEAFF
TRBJ2-2 | TRBD2 | TRBV13 | CASSPGRLAGHTNTGELFF
TRBJ1-5 | NA | TRBV7-9 | CASSPPGSQPQHF
TRBJ2-2 | NA | TRBV16 | CASSQSALTGELFF
TRBJ2-2 | TRBD1 | TRBV18 | CASSPLTGTGNTGELFF
TRBJ1-5 | NA | TRBV19 | CASRKDSFSQPQHF
TRBJ2-1 | NA | TRBV7-9 | CASSLDGNEQFF
TRBJ2-7 | TRBD1 | TRBV7-9 | CASRPPGTETYEQYF
TRBJ2-7 | NA | TRBV4-3 | CASSQGTATYYEQYF
TRBJ1-2 | NA | TRBV5-4 | CASSLDESYIYGYTF
TRBJ2-3 | NA | TRBV5-6 | CASSFSLGEVGKDTQYF
TRBJ1-5 | TRBD1 | TRBV28 | CASSSAGTGWNQPQHF
TRBJ2-5 | NA | TRBV30 | CAWDRLGQETQYF
TRBJ2-1 | TRBD2 | TRBV29-1 | CSGWTRLAGGTYNEQFF
TRBJ1-4 | NA | TRBV2 | CASSLTGRGEKLFF
TRBJ2-7 | NA | TRBV28 | CASSLLHGGSYEQYF
TRBJ1-1 | TRBD1 | TRBV28 | CASSLGGTGFGAFF
TRBJ1-2 | NA | TRBV6-5 | CASSYSQQGWNGYTF
TRBJ2-3 | NA | TRBV5-4 | CASSPDPRGDTQYF
TRBJ2-7 | TRBD1 | TRBV5-8 | CASSLGQGRSYEQYF
TRBJ2-7 | NA | TRBV5-1 | CASSLDGQPTYEQYF
TRBJ1-2 | NA | TRBV15 | CATSLTSRDNYGYTF
TRBJ2-3 | NA | TRBV2 | CASRWRGEDTQYF
TRBJ2-5 | TRBD1 | TRBV5-4 | CASGARSGQGVQTQYF
TRBJ2-1 | NA | TRBV7-8 | CASSYVLGRWEASHEQFF
TRBJ2-2 | NA | TRBV7-9 | CASSLDLVRVTGELFF
TRBJ1-1 | TRBD1 | TRBV4-3 | CASSQDRPGTELLMNTEAFF